The rows below give T cell receptor beta chains drawn from one sample of a study of sequential checkpoint blockade in melanoma. Here immunoSEQ multiplex PCR was the method, and the copy in TCRdb shows in-frame clones only, minus some. The sample carries thousands of clones, around three fifths recorded once. The material sequenced was CD8+ T cells sorted from blood (inferred from file names), taken from a patient given nivolumab and ipilimumab in sequence. The receptors here all came from a human donor with melanoma. CDR3s include the opening cysteine and the closing phenylalanine or tryptophan. A D gene is named only where the DNA matches it firmly. Not every row has a clone size; where given, it reads once, few, many or a size class.

abundance	v_gene	d_gene	j_gene	CDR3aa	CDR3nt
-	TRBV28	-	TRBJ2-7	CASSWGETGNYEQYF	TGTGCCAGCAGCTGGGGGGAGACAGGGAACTACGAGCAGTACTTC
few	TRBV7-8	-	TRBJ2-7	CASTLVSGEQYF	TGTGCCAGCACCCTAGTCAGCGGCGAGCAGTACTTC
-	TRBV7-9	-	TRBJ1-2	CASSPGGLGVYGYTF	TGTGCCAGCAGCCCCGGTGGGTTAGGGGTTTATGGCTACACCTTC
-	TRBV2	-	TRBJ1-5	CASSDWTGNQPQHF	TGTGCCAGCAGTGACTGGACGGGGAATCAGCCCCAGCATTTT
-	TRBV30	TRBD1	TRBJ1-5	CAWSGLQGGQPQHF	TGTGCCTGGAGTGGGTTACAGGGGGGTCAGCCCCAGCATTTT
once	TRBV18	-	TRBJ2-4	CASSPQGIENIQYF	TGTGCCAGCTCACCACAGGGGATTGAAAACATTCAGTACTTC
-	TRBV21-1	-	TRBJ2-4	CASSKSKSPGQGGRQGTKNIQYF	TGTGCCAGCAGCAAATCAAAGTCCCCGGGACAGGGCGGACGGCAAGGAACCAAAAACATTCAGTACTTC
-	TRBV9	-	TRBJ2-7	CASSSTAGGEQYF	TGTGCCAGCAGCTCCACCGCCGGGGGCGAGCAGTACTTC
-	TRBV7-9	TRBD1	TRBJ2-7	CASSSRDRVYEQYF	TGTGCCAGCAGCTCCCGGGACAGGGTTTACGAGCAGTACTTC
-	TRBV28	TRBD2	TRBJ2-7	CASKNPSGLAYEQYF	TGTGCCAGCAAGAATCCTAGCGGGTTGGCCTACGAGCAGTACTTC
medium-sized	TRBV4-1	TRBD1	TRBJ2-7	CASSHADRPREQYF	TGCGCCAGCAGCCACGCGGACAGGCCGCGCGAGCAGTACTTC
few	TRBV19	TRBD1	TRBJ2-7	CASSITGTAYEQYF	TGTGCCAGTAGTATAACGGGGACAGCCTACGAGCAGTACTTC
-	TRBV11-1	TRBD2	TRBJ2-3	CASSPLRGSLDTQYF	TGTGCCAGCAGCCCCCTGCGGGGGAGTTTAGATACGCAGTATTTT
few	TRBV4-1	-	TRBJ2-7	CASSQGVYEQYF	TGCGCCAGCAGCCAAGGAGTATACGAGCAGTACTTC
-	TRBV7-8	-	TRBJ1-1	CASSPLSVTMNTEAFF	TGTGCCAGCAGCCCTCTCAGCGTAACCATGAACACTGAAGCTTTCTTT
few	TRBV7-9	-	TRBJ2-7	CASSSMGSSYEQYF	TGTGCCAGCAGCTCCATGGGGAGCTCCTACGAGCAGTACTTC
-	TRBV5-1	-	TRBJ1-2	CASSAGADRSYGYTF	TGCGCCAGCAGCGCGGGAGCTGACAGGTCGTATGGCTACACCTTC
-	TRBV7-9	-	TRBJ1-3	CASSLKGNREFSGNTIYF	TGTGCCAGCAGCCTCAAGGGTAACAGGGAGTTCTCTGGAAACACCATATATTTT
-	TRBV7-9	-	TRBJ2-1	CASSPRQVFTPFNEQFF	TGTGCCAGCAGCCCCCGCCAGGTTTTCACCCCCTTCAATGAGCAGTTCTTC
large	TRBV30	-	TRBJ2-7	CAWSTDRSEQYF	TGTGCCTGGAGTACAGACAGGAGCGAGCAGTACTTC
-	TRBV10-2	TRBD1	TRBJ2-7	CASSEPGTGGQREQYF	TGCGCCAGCAGTGAGCCCGGGACAGGGGGACAGCGCGAGCAGTACTTC
-	TRBV13	TRBD1	TRBJ1-1	CAGGRGRGEAFF	TGTGCCGGGGGTAGGGGGCGAGGGGAGGCTTTCTTT
few	TRBV7-9	-	TRBJ1-1	CASSLEATEAFF	TGTGCCAGCAGCTTAGAAGCCACTGAAGCTTTCTTT
-	TRBV5-4	TRBD2	TRBJ2-7	CASGTSEDYEQYF	TGTGCCAGCGGGACTAGCGAAGACTACGAGCAGTACTTC
-	TRBV9	-	TRBJ1-4	CASSKKGSWDEKLFF	TGTGCCAGCAGCAAGAAGGGGTCTTGGGATGAAAAACTGTTTTTT
-	TRBV9	-	TRBJ2-7	CASSGNQQGPYEQYF	TGTGCCAGCAGCGGAAACCAACAGGGACCCTACGAGCAGTACTTC
-	TRBV5-4	-	TRBJ1-1	CASSLVEDNTEAFF	TGTGCCAGCAGCTTGGTGGAGGATAACACTGAAGCTTTCTTT
-	TRBV9	TRBD1	TRBJ1-1	CASSEGQGMNTEAFF	TGTGCCAGCAGCGAAGGACAGGGGATGAACACTGAAGCTTTCTTT
-	TRBV7-2	TRBD1	TRBJ2-7	CASSFPGQAIYEQYF	TGTGCCAGCAGCTTTCCGGGACAGGCGATATACGAGCAGTACTTC
few	TRBV9	TRBD1	TRBJ1-2	CASSAGQGINYGYTF	TGTGCCAGCAGCGCCGGACAGGGGATTAACTATGGCTACACCTTC
once	TRBV6-5	TRBD1	TRBJ1-5	CASSSGGGQPQHF	TGTGCCAGCAGTTCAGGGGGCGGCCAGCCCCAGCATTTT
once	TRBV7-2	TRBD2	TRBJ2-7	CASSILAGGEDEQYF	TGTGCCAGCAGCATACTAGCGGGGGGGGAGGACGAGCAGTACTTC
-	TRBV25-1	-	TRBJ1-3	CASSELSSGNTIYF	TGTGCCAGCAGTGAATTATCCTCTGGAAACACCATATATTTT
-	TRBV6-6	TRBD1	TRBJ2-7	CASSTGGVEAEQYF	TGTGCCAGCAGTACAGGGGGCGTTGAGGCCGAGCAGTACTTC
-	TRBV5-1	TRBD2	TRBJ2-7	CASSFLRGGGDEQYF	TGCGCCAGCAGCTTTCTCCGGGGGGGCGGGGACGAGCAGTACTTC
-	TRBV10-3	TRBD2	TRBJ2-7	CAISEGISGTPTGEQYF	TGTGCCATCAGTGAGGGGATTAGCGGGACCCCGACCGGCGAGCAGTACTTC
-	TRBV28	TRBD2	TRBJ2-7	CASSLLAGGYEQYF	TGTGCCAGCAGCTTACTAGCGGGGGGATACGAGCAGTACTTC
-	TRBV11-2	-	TRBJ2-6	CASSLGAGANVLTF	TGTGCCAGCAGCTTGGGCGCTGGGGCCAACGTCCTGACTTTC
medium-sized	TRBV7-9	TRBD1	TRBJ2-1	CASSSLTGISYNEQFF	TGTGCCAGCAGCTCCTTGACAGGGATCTCCTACAATGAGCAGTTCTTC
few	TRBV10-1	-	TRBJ2-7	CASRRKQGMTYEQYF	TGCGCCAGCAGGAGAAAACAGGGCATGACCTACGAGCAGTACTTC
few	TRBV4-1	-	TRBJ2-6	CASSQQRGSGANVLTF	TGCGCCAGCAGCCAACAAAGGGGATCTGGGGCCAACGTCCTGACTTTC
-	TRBV19	TRBD2	TRBJ2-7	CASNPGLAGTYEQYF	TGTGCCAGTAACCCGGGACTAGCGGGGACCTACGAGCAGTACTTC
-	TRBV10-1	-	TRBJ1-5	CASSELFGGDQPQHF	TGCGCCAGCAGTGAATTGTTTGGGGGCGATCAGCCCCAGCATTTT
few	TRBV7-9	-	TRBJ1-1	CASSFGQLNTEAFF	TGTGCCAGCAGCTTCGGACAGTTGAACACTGAAGCTTTCTTT
few	TRBV30	-	TRBJ2-1	CAWSERRDEQFF	TGTGCCTGGAGTGAGCGACGGGATGAGCAGTTCTTC